This T cell receptor beta chain was captured in a study of blood T cells in healthy people across ages. Findings and caveats of the study: Researchers report that TCR beta diversity correlated strongly with naive T cell percentage.

The authors ran a second PCR of 7 to 11 cycles using a sample-barcoded 5' primer and a J-beta primer mix. TCRdb recomputed calls from the 5' RACE reads with MiXCR, one row per CDR3 protein. The sample lists hundreds of thousands of distinct CDR3 sequences, around three fifths seen once, with roughly 25% in the top ten. Of note for this clonotype: Antigen: not known.

It was around 10 milliliters of peripheral blood that were drawn from each donor. The CDR3 sequence is 15 residues long. The V and J ends lost 5 bases and 0 bases, in that order; junction bases with no gene match: 7. CDR1 is MNHNY and CDR2 is SVGAGI in the germline V gene (reference sequence). The sample taken for sequencing was blood. This sequence was found in a man aged 35 to 55 in good health. The chain has TRBV6-6 and TRBJ2-7, with 7 bases fitting TRBD1. CDR3 protein: CASSKDRDSSYEQYF. CDR3 DNA: TGTGCCAGCAGTAAAGACCGGGACAGCTCCTACGAGCAGTACTTC.